Following are 14 T cell receptor beta chains from one sample sequenced in a study of CD4 T cells in relation to SARS-CoV-2 and coronaviruses (dated by TCRdb to the early 2020s). Library method: the immunoSEQ multiplex PCR assay. TCRdb retrieved this table from immuneACCESS and kept in-frame rearrangements only. Not all clones are present; in checked studies, unresolved V genes account for under half, and no reason is known for the remainder. The sample records approximately 43,000 clones, about 80% of which are singletons. The ten largest clonotypes hold 1% to 1.5% of the sample. These receptors' antigens are unknown. The sample was naive CD4+ T cells from PBMCs, cultured in vitro. Interpreted using the paper, the cell subset or site label stands for: naive CD4+ T cells isolated by negative enrichment. These receptors all come from an adult with COVID-19.

The rearrangement joins TRBV4-1 to TRBJ1-2, with 8 positions matching TRBD1. V lost 4 bases and J lost 4; bases outside the gene matches: 17. Germline V gives CDR1 MGHRA, CDR2 YSYEKL. The CDR3 is made up of 18 amino acids. The CDR3 region has the DNA TGCGCCAGCAGCCCCGAGGGTTCAACCAGGGGGCAGGCCTATGGCTACACCTTC. Its translation: CASSPEGSTRGQAYGYTF.

The chain uses TRBV5-1 and TRBJ2-1, with D maybe TRBD1 (6 bases). The CDR3 sequence is 15 residues long. Trimming shortened V by 0 bases and J by 3 bases, and 10 bases separated the two germline ends. Germline CDR1 SGHRS, CDR2 YFSETQ. DNA for the CDR3: TGCGCCAGCAGCTTGGAGTCAGGGGACTACAATGAGCAGTTCTTC. Its translation: CASSLESGDYNEQFF.

V usage is TRBV7-3 and J usage is TRBJ2-5, with 7 nucleotides matching TRBD1. Per germline, CDR1 SGHTA and CDR2 FQGTGA. J gave up 2 bases and V 2 bases, and 5 bases lay outside the gene matches. The CDR3 contains 15 residues. The CDR3: CASSLQGVEQETQYF. The CDR3 DNA is TGTGCCAGCAGCTTACAGGGGGTGGAGCAAGAGACCCAGTACTTC.

The chain carries TRBV27 and TRBJ2-1; D is ambiguous. This CDR3 is built from 15 residues. Trimming pared 2 bases from V and 0 bases from J, leaving 8 bases between. Germline V CDR1 and CDR2: MNHEY, SMNVEV (reference sequence). As DNA, the CDR3 is TGTGCCAGCAGTTTAGCGGTAGGCTCCTACAATGAGCAGTTCTTC. Translating gives CASSLAVGSYNEQFF.

The rearrangement links TRBV14 to TRBJ2-3, with 7 bases lining up with TRBD1. CDR3 length: 16 amino acids. The germline V gene has CDR1 SGHDN and CDR2 FVKESK. The V gene end was trimmed by 0 bases and the J gene end by 1 base; junction bases not matched to a gene: 4. Here the CDR3 DNA reads TGTGCCAGCAGCCAAGATCGGACAGGAGGCACAGATACGCAGTATTTT. Its protein is CASSQDRTGGTDTQYF. The full variable domain, with the rest looked up from reference TRBV14 and TRBJ2-3, is EAGVTQFPSHSVIEKGQTVTLRCDPISGHDNLYWYRRVMGKEIKFLLHFVKESKQDESGMPNNRFLAERTGGTYSTLKVQPAELEDSGVYFCASSQDRTGGTDTQYFGPGTRLTVL.

This clone was detected only a few times. The chain has TRBV2 and TRBJ1-1; 7 bases fit TRBD1. The CDR3 runs 13 residues. The germline CDR1 and CDR2 sequences are SNHLY and FYNNEI. The trim removed 4 bases at V and 7 bases at J, leaving 6 bases unmatched. The CDR3 protein is CASSGETGSEAFF. In DNA, the CDR3 is TGTGCCAGCAGTGGAGAGACAGGGAGTGAAGCTTTCTTT. Complete variable domain (other parts from reference TRBV2 and TRBJ1-1): EPEVTQTPSHQVTQMGQEVILRCVPISNHLYFYWYRQILGQKVEFLVSFYNNEISEKSEIFDDQFSVERPDGSNFTLKIRSTKLEDSAMYFCASSGETGSEAFFGQGTRLTVV.

CDR3: CASSLIRGRAAGELFF. CDR3 DNA: TGTGCCAGCAGCTTAATTCGCGGGAGGGCCGCCGGGGAGCTGTTTTTT. The V and J genes are TRBV7-3 and TRBJ2-2; the match to TRBD2 covers 9 bases. The ends lost 1 base at V and 6 bases at J; junction bases unmatched: 6. Germline-derived CDR1 and CDR2 are SGHTA and FQGTGA. The CDR3 consists of 16 residues.

V is TRBV28 and J is TRBJ2-7, with D unresolved. Germline V gene data show CDR1 as MDHEN and CDR2 as SYDVKM. Trimming pared 1 base from V and 3 bases from J, leaving 22 bases between. The CDR3 extends over 18 amino acids. The DNA for the CDR3 is TGTGCCAGCAGTTTATCCGGTAACTTGGTTGGTTTGAGCTACGAGCAGTACTTC. It yields the protein CASSLSGNLVGLSYEQYF.

The rearrangement uses TRBV7-2 and TRBJ2-3; tentatively, D is TRBD2 (6 bases). The CDR3 contains 16 residues. V dropped 0 bases and J dropped 6 bases, with 16 bases sitting between them. Germline values: CDR1 SGHTA, CDR2 FQGNSA. CDR3 loop: CASSLAWGVGDDTQYF. The CDR3 nucleotides are TGTGCCAGCAGCTTAGCTTGGGGGGTGGGCGATGATACGCAGTATTTT. The whole variable domain, filled in from reference TRBV7-2 and TRBJ2-3, reads GAGVSQSPSNKVTEKGKDVELRCDPISGHTALYWYRQSLGQGLEFLIYFQGNSAPDKSGLPSDRFSAERTGGSVSTLTIQRTQQEDSAVYLCASSLAWGVGDDTQYFGPGTRLTVL.

The chain is built from TRBV4-1 and TRBJ2-5; 8 bases are a match to TRBD1. The CDR3 has 18 residues. Germline values: CDR1 MGHRA, CDR2 YSYEKL. Trimming took 2 bases from V and 4 from J; bases not matched to a gene: 15. The CDR3 DNA follows: TGCGCCAGCAGCCAAATCCTGGACCGCAGGGGGCGGAGAGAGACCCAGTACTTC. This sequence encodes CASSQILDRRGRRETQYF.

The chain links TRBV9 to TRBJ2-7, with D hard to call. CDR1 SGDLS and CDR2 YYNGEE come from the germline V gene. CDR3 length equals 15 residues. The ends were cut back, 0 bases at V and 6 bases at J, with 16 bases in the middle. In DNA form, the CDR3 reads TGTGCCAGCAGCGTAGCTACGGGCAGTCGGGCCGAGCAGTACTTC. Protein sequence: CASSVATGSRAEQYF.

The chain couples TRBV2 to TRBJ1-5, with TRBD1 identical over 7 bases. The CDR3 extends over 12 amino acids. After removal of 3 bases from V and 8 bases from J, the junction contained 1 base not matched to a gene. Germline V CDR1 and CDR2: SNHLY, FYNNEI. The CDR3 spells CASSDRGEPQHF. CDR3 DNA: TGTGCCAGCAGTGACAGGGGGGAGCCCCAGCATTTT.

This rearrangement joins TRBV14 to TRBJ1-3; D remains ambiguous. Per the germline V gene, CDR1 is SGHDN and CDR2 is FVKESK. V was clipped by 3 bases and J by 1 base, with 1 base between them. This CDR3 is built from 12 residues. The CDR3 is CASSHSGNTIYF. Here the CDR3 DNA reads TGTGCCAGCAGCCATTCTGGAAACACCATATATTTT.

This chain joins TRBV6-1 and TRBJ2-5; 8 nucleotides align to TRBD2. J was trimmed by 10 bases and V by 0 bases; bases with no gene match: 10. The CDR3 totals 15 residues. The V gene's germline CDR1 is MNHNS and CDR2 SASEGT. The CDR3 sequence: CASSEAPGGGGGQYF. Here the CDR3 DNA reads TGTGCCAGCAGTGAAGCCCCGGGGGGGGGCGGGGGCCAGTACTTC.